The clone carrying this T cell receptor beta chain was detected only once. The sample belongs to a study of blood T cell repertoires in COVID-19. Trimming removed 5 bases from V and 0 bases from J, with 13 bases in between. This CDR3 spans 15 amino acids. In germline, CDR1 is MNHEY, CDR2 SVGAGI. Method: immunoSEQ multiplex PCR; TCRdb's copy keeps in-frame clones and lacks some. The sample carries 100,000 to 150,000 clones, roughly 89% recorded once. This TCR came from a man in his fifties or sixties with COVID-19, enrolled during active disease. Sequencing was carried out using peripheral blood. The J gene is TRBJ1-2, the V gene TRBV6-5, with TRBD1 as a possible D gene (5 bases). CDR3 nucleotide sequence: TGTGCCAGCAGTCGCGACAGTGTTCCTAACTATGGCTACACCTTC. Protein sequence: CASSRDSVPNYGYTF.